The clone carrying this T cell receptor (beta chain) was picked up a small number of times. The antigen is undetermined. This entry comes from a study of T-cell memory formation after mild COVID-19. Study in general: The two donors had largely donor-specific TCR clusters. Whole-study results and caveats: From day 15 to 85, contracting clones were balanced between CD4 and CD8, whereas later expanders leaned toward CD4+.

TCRdb reanalysed the 5' RACE reads using MiXCR and keeps one entry per CDR3 protein. In the table there are 540,000 or so distinct CDR3 sequences, roughly 21% of which are singletons. This TCR was sampled from an adult woman who had mild COVID-19 (a few samples of this study predate the infection). Cell type and time point are not known. Sequenced sample: PBMCs or a T cell subset sorted from them (not recorded which).

The CDR3 nucleotides read TGTGCCAGCAGTGACGGAGGGGGCAATCAGCCCCAGCATTTT. Its translation: CASSDGGGNQPQHF. The V gene is TRBV12-3 or TRBV12-4, the J gene TRBJ1-5; TRBD1 is a possible D gene (5 bases). The V end lost 5 bases, the J end lost 2 bases, and 10 bases lay between the germline ends. This CDR3 has 14 amino acids.